Included here is one TCR beta chain sequence, with context. No antigen is known for it. These data are taken from a study of T-cell reconstitution after alpha-beta-depleted transplantation in children. The TCRbeta library was prepared with unique molecular identifiers. One entry per CDR3 protein results from TCRdb running MiXCR on the PCR reads. The sample has just over 950,000 distinct CDR3 sequences, about 30% seen once; the top ten hold about 28%. Germline V gives CDR1 MNHEY, CDR2 SVGEGT. This CDR3 spans 17 amino acids. Deletions cut 6 bases from V and 0 bases from J, with 18 bases between. Study-level findings and limits: T-cell counts and diversity at one year post-transplant came mainly from newly produced T cells. Where some patients showed high TCRbeta diversity at day 60, it came from recipient T cells and thymic progenitors that had survived. Reported findings indicate that, about two months after transplant, alpha-beta T cells came from several hundred expanded clones, which were derived from non-depleted graft cells.

Sequenced material: PBMCs, mostly from graft donor cells, taken 360 days after TCRalphabeta/CD19-depleted stem cell transplant. The chain joins TRBV6-2 or TRBV6-3 to TRBJ2-1; D possibly corresponds to TRBD1 (5 bases). The receptor was derived from a boy in the first two years of life who had a stem cell transplant for SCID, so the T cells may come from the graft donor. The CDR3 sequence: CASSLLGASYSYNEQFF. The CDR3 nucleotides read TGTGCCAGCAGCCTCCTAGGGGCATCTTACTCCTACAATGAGCAGTTCTTC.